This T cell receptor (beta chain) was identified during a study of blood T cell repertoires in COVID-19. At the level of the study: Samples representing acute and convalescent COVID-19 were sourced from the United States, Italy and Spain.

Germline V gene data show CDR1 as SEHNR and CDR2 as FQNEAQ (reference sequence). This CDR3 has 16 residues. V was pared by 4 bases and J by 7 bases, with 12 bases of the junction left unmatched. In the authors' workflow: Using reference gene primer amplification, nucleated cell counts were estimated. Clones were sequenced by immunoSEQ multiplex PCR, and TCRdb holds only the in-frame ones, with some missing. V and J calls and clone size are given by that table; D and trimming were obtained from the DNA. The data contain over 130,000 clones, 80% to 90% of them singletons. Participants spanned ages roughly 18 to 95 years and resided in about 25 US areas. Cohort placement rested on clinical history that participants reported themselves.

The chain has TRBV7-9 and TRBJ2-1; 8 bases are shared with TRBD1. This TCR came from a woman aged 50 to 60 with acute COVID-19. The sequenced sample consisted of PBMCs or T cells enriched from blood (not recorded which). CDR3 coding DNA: TGTGCCAGCAGCTCTCAGGGGGCTTTTAGTAGTAATGAGCAGTTCTTC. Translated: CASSSQGAFSSNEQFF. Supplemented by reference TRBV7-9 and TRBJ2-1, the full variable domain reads DTGVSQNPRHKITKRGQNVTFRCDPISEHNRLYWYRQTLGQGPEFLTYFQNEAQLEKSRLLSDRFSAERPKGSFSTLEIQRTEQGDSAMYLCASSSQGAFSSNEQFFGPGTRLTVL.